This T cell receptor beta chain was sequenced in a study of early T cells in non-severe SARS-CoV-2 infection (dated by TCRdb to about 2021). Background for the entire study: Because TCR sequencing was done on bulk RNA from unsorted whole blood, the alpha and beta chains could not be paired. Beyond this particular receptor, the publication reports: VDJdb matching was skewed toward anti-spike CD8 responses and likely underestimated virus-specific expansions, missing private and CD4 specificities.

Taken from the germline V gene (reference sequence), the CDR1 and CDR2 loops are DFQATT and SNEGSKA. There are 13 amino acids in the CDR3, from cysteine to phenylalanine inclusive. Only the CDR3 DNA is retained, 39 bases long and in frame from the first base. A distance of 6 bases separates the germline ends of V and J, which lose 0 bases and 1 base respectively. The study was a case-control design nested within a healthcare worker cohort in London, UK, with weekly nasopharyngeal swab PCR tests and blood sampling. Healthcare workers were recruited between 23 and 31 March 2020, during the week of the UK lockdown, and were followed weekly for up to 16 weeks. About this clonotype itself: Its antigen is currently not known. Base qualities are not recorded, but no much larger clone differs from it by a single base.

The library was obtained by 5' RACE. TCRdb records NextSeq 500 as the sequencer. Unique molecular identifiers were attached to individual cDNA molecules in the TCR library protocol so that sequencing error and PCR bias could be corrected. Sequencing covered both TCR alpha and beta chains, and within each sample the abundances of alpha and beta sequences were tightly co-correlated. The original methods were these. V gene, J gene and CDR3 annotation of TCR sequences was performed with Decombinator V4. TCRs were defined as expanded if a significant change between any two time points was detected under a Poisson model with p below 0.0001. Abundances of TCRs were expressed as counts per million after normalisation to the total number of TCRs sequenced in each sample. TRAV1-2 paired with TRAJ12, TRAJ20 or TRAJ33 defined MAIT TCRs, while TRAV10 paired with TRAJ18 defined iNKT TCRs. VDJdb, accessed on 1 November 2021, was searched for TCRs annotated for CMV, EBV and SARS-CoV-2, and TCRs annotated for more than one antigen were excluded. TCRdb cleaned the public reads at Q25 with fastp, built clones with MiXCR and kept in-frame beta chains. A single entry per CDR3 protein holds the most common genes and DNA from its merged rows. The V and J calls follow TCRdb's processing rather than the paper's. The sample data list about 64,000 distinct CDR3 sequences, and less than 15% of these were observed just once. 4% to 4.5% of the sample is taken by the ten largest.

The sample was whole blood. This sequence originates from an adult who was a healthcare worker with PCR-confirmed SARS-CoV-2 infection or an uninfected control (not recorded which). The chain couples TRBV20-1 to TRBJ1-1; the D gene lacks a confident call. The DNA is as follows: TGCAGTGCTAGAGATTTGACGAACACTGAAGCTTTCTTT. Its coded protein is CSARDLTNTEAFF.